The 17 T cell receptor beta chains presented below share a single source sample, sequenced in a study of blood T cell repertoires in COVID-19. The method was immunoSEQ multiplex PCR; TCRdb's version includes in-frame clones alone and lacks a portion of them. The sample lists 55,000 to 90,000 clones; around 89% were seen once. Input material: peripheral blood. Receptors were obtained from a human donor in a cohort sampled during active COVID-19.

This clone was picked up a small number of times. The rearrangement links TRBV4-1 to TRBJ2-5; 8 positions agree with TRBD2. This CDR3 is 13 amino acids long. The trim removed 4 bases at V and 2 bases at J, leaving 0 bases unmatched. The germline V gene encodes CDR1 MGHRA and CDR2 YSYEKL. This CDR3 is CASSRGGQETQYF. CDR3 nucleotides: TGCGCCAGCAGCCGCGGGGGGCAAGAGACCCAGTACTTC.

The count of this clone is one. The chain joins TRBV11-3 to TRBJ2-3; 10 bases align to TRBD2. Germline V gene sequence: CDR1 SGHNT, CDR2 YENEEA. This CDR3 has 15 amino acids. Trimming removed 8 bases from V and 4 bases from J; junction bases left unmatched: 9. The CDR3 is CASGILAGVADTQYF. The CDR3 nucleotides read TGTGCCAGCGGAATCCTAGCGGGAGTTGCAGATACGCAGTATTTT.

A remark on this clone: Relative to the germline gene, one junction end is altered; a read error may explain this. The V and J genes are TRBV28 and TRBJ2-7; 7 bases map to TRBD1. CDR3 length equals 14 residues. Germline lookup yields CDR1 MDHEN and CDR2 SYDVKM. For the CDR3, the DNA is TGTGCCAGCAGTGCGCCGGGACAGTACTTTCCACCGAACTTC. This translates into CASSAPGQYFPPNF.

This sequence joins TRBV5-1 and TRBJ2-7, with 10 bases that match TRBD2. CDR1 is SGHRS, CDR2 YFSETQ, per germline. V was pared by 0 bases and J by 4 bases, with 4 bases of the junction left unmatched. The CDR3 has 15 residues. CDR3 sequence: CASSLALGLAYEQYF. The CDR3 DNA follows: TGCGCCAGCAGCTTGGCCCTGGGACTAGCGTACGAGCAGTACTTC.

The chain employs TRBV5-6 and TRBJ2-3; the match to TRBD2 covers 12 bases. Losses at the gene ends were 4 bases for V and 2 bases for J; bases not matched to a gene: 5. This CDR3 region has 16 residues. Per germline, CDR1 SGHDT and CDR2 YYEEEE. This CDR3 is CASSRGLAGSTDTQYF. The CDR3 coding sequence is TGTGCCAGCAGCCGCGGACTAGCGGGATCCACAGATACGCAGTATTTT.

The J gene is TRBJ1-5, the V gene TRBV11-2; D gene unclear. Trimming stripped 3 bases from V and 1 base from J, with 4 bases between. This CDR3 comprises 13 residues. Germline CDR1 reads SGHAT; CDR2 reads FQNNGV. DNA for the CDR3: TGTGCCAGCAGCTTCTACAGCAATCAGCCCCAGCATTTT. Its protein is CASSFYSNQPQHF.

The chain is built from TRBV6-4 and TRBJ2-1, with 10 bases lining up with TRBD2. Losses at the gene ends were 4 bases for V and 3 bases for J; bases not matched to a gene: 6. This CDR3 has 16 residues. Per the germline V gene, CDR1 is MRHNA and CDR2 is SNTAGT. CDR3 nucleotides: TGTGCCAGCAGTGCCACCAGGACTAGCGGCTACAATGAGCAGTTCTTC. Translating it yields CASSATRTSGYNEQFF.

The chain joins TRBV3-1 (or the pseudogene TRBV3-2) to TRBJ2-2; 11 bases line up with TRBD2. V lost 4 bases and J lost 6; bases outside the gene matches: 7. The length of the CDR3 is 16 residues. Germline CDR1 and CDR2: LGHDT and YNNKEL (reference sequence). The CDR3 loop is CASSPQLAGAAGELFF. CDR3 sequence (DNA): TGTGCCAGCAGCCCACAACTAGCGGGAGCAGCCGGGGAGCTGTTTTTT.

CDR3 bases: TGTGCCATCAGTGGGGAGGGGATGAGCGGCTACACCTTC. Translating it yields CAISGEGMSGYTF. The chain couples TRBV10-3 to TRBJ1-2, with a possible D match to TRBD1 (5 bases). The germline gives CDR1 ENHRY, CDR2 SYGVKD. Trimming shortened V by 4 bases and J by 8 bases, and 14 bases separated the two germline ends. The length of the CDR3 is 13 residues.

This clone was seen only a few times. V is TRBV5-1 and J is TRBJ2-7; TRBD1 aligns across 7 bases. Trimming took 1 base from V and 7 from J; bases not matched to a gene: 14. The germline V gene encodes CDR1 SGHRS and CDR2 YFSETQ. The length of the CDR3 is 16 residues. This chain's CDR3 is CASSLYRTGLLTEQYF. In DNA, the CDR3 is TGCGCCAGCAGCTTGTACCGGACAGGCCTACTTACGGAGCAGTACTTC.

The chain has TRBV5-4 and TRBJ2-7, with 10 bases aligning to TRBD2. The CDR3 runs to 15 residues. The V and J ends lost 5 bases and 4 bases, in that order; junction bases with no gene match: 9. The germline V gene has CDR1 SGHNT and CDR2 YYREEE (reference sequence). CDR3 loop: CASSATSGKFYEQYF. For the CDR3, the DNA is TGTGCCAGCAGTGCAACTAGCGGGAAATTTTACGAGCAGTACTTC.

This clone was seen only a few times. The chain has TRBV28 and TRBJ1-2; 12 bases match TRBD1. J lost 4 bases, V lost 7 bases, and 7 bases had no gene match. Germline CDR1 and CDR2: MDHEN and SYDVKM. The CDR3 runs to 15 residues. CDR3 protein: CASNMGQGATYGYTF. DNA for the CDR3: TGTGCCAGCAACATGGGACAGGGGGCCACCTATGGCTACACCTTC.

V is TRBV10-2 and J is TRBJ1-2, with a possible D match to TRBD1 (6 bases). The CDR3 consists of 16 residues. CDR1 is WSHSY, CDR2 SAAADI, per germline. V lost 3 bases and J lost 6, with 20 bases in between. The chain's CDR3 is CASSDPAGAAVDGYTF. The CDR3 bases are TGCGCCAGCAGTGACCCGGCGGGGGCCGCGGTTGATGGCTACACCTTC.

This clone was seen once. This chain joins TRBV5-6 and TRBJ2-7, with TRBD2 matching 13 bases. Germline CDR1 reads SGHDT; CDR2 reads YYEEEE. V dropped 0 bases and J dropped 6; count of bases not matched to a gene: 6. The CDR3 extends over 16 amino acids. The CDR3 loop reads CASSLGGLAGAPEQYV. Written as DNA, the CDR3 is TGTGCCAGCAGCTTGGGTGGACTAGCGGGAGCACCCGAGCAGTACGTC.

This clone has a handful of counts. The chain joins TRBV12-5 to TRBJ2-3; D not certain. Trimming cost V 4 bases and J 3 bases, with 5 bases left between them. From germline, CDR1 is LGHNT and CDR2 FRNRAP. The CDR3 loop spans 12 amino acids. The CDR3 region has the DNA TGTGCTAGTGGTTCCAGGACAGATACGCAGTATTTT. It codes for CASGSRTDTQYF.

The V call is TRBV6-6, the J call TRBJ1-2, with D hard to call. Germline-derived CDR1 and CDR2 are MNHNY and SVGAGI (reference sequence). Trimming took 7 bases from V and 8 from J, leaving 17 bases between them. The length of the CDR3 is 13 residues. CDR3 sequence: CASIHWESQGYTF. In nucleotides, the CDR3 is TGTGCCAGCATACACTGGGAGAGCCAAGGCTACACCTTC.

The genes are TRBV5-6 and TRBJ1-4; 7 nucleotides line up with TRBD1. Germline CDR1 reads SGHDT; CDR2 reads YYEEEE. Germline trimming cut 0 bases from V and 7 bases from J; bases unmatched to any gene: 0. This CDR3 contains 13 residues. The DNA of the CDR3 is TGTGCCAGCAGCTTGGACAGGGGTGAAAAACTGTTTTTT. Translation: CASSLDRGEKLFF.